A selection of T cell receptor beta chains follows, all from one sample in a study of shared clonotypes between healthy human individuals. TCRdb keeps only in-frame clones here, not all; method: immunoSEQ multiplex PCR. This sample carries more than 2 million clones, approximately 95% of them seen once, and the ten largest clones take about 0.13%. Sequencing used naive CD4+ T cells sorted from blood. The receptor source for this set is a man aged 18 to 30 in good health. Each CDR3 is given with its conserved first and last residue. Fields, in order: V gene, clone size, CDR3 length, D gene, J gene, CDR3 DNA, CDR3 protein. A D gene is named only where the DNA matches it firmly. Some rows mark clone size as missing; the rest say once, few, many or name a class of expanded clone.

TRBV25-1	.	15	TRBD1	TRBJ1-1	TGTGCCAGCAGTGAGCCGGGACAGCGCCGTTCTGAAGCTTTCTTT	CASSEPGQRRSEAFF
TRBV5-1	.	15	.	TRBJ1-1	TGCGCCAGCAGCTTCTCATCCAGGGGAAACACTGAAGCTTTCTTT	CASSFSSRGNTEAFF
TRBV23-1	once	16	.	TRBJ2-3	TGCGCCAGCAGTCAATCGGTCGTCTACGGCACAGATACGCAGTATTTT	CASSQSVVYGTDTQYF
TRBV5-6	.	16	.	TRBJ1-3	TGTGCCAGCAGCTTCCGACGGACGCTCTCGGGAAACACCATATATTTT	CASSFRRTLSGNTIYF
TRBV11-2	.	13	.	TRBJ2-1	TGTGCCAGCAGCTCGGAGCGACAGAATGAGCAGTTCTTC	CASSSERQNEQFF
TRBV2	.	15	.	TRBJ2-1	TGTGCCACGGGTCGCGGACGGGGGCGGAGCAATGAGCAGTTCTTC	CATGRGRGRSNEQFF
TRBV18	.	14	.	TRBJ2-2	TGTGCCAGCTCAGACAACGAACATACCGGGGAGCTGTTTTTT	CASSDNEHTGELFF
TRBV9	.	15	.	TRBJ2-5	TGTGCCAGCAGCGTAGTGGCGGGGGCCCCAGGGACCCAGTACTTC	CASSVVAGAPGTQYF
TRBV5-1	few	14	.	TRBJ1-2	TGCGCCAGCAGCTTGACCGGGACAAACTATGGCTACACCTTC	CASSLTGTNYGYTF
TRBV5-1	.	16	TRBD1	TRBJ2-3	TGCGCCAGCAGCGTACTAACAGGGGGCGGTACAGATACGCAGTATTTT	CASSVLTGGGTDTQYF
TRBV2	.	14	TRBD1	TRBJ1-2	TGTGCCAGCAGTGCCGGGACAGGGGGCTATGGCTACACCTTC	CASSAGTGGYGYTF
TRBV5-4	.	15	.	TRBJ1-2	TGTGCCAGCAAAAGTCAAAGGGACGGGAACTATGGCTACACCTTC	CASKSQRDGNYGYTF
TRBV19	.	18	.	TRBJ1-5	TGTGCCAGTAGTATACCCGACAACTGGGGACGAGGCAATCAGCCCCAGCATTTT	CASSIPDNWGRGNQPQHF
TRBV18	.	16	TRBD2	TRBJ2-7	TGTGCCAGCTCACCTACGGCTAGCGGGAGCTCCTACGAGCAGTACTTC	CASSPTASGSSYEQYF
TRBV10-1	.	14	TRBD1	TRBJ2-1	TGCGCCAGCAGTGACGGGACAGGGGCCGATGAGCAGTTCTTC	CASSDGTGADEQFF